This entry lists 23 T cell receptor beta chains sequenced from one sample in a study of cytomegalovirus exposure and HLA in healthy donors. The PCR made use of 60 Vbeta and 13 Jbeta primers. Assay: immunoSEQ multiplex PCR; the TCRdb copy retains only in-frame clones and omits some. Of over 80,000 clones listed, 60% to 85% were seen once; the top ten hold around 15%. Sequencing input: PBMCs. These receptors originate from a man in his sixties in good health and CMV-seropositive.

As DNA, the CDR3 is TGTGCCAGCAGCAAAACAAGGGAGGAAAAACTGTTTTTT. As protein: CASSKTREEKLFF. This rearrangement joins TRBV7-2 to TRBJ1-4; D remains unclear. The CDR3 runs 13 residues. Trimming removed 5 bases at V and 8 bases at J, with 12 bases between. Germline V gives CDR1 SGHTA, CDR2 FQGNSA.

The chain is built from TRBV6-1 and TRBJ2-7; D might be TRBD1 (6 bases). CDR3 length: 15 residues. The V end lost 0 bases, the J end lost 3 bases, and 12 bases lay between the germline ends. Germline V CDR1 and CDR2: MNHNS, SASEGT. The CDR3 DNA reads TGTGCCAGCAGTGAAGCGCTCAGGGGTGGCTACGAGCAGTACTTC. Encoded protein: CASSEALRGGYEQYF.

V gene TRBV19 combines with J gene TRBJ2-5; TRBD2 aligns across 7 bases. The germline V gene encodes CDR1 LNHDA and CDR2 SQIVND (reference sequence). After removal of 3 bases from V and 5 bases from J, the junction contained 0 bases not matched to a gene. The CDR3 has 12 amino acids. The CDR3 DNA reads TGTGCCAGTAGTATGCGGGGGGAGACCCAGTACTTC. The encoded protein is CASSMRGETQYF.

On this clone itself: A read error may account for a junction end that differs from germline. V is TRBV7-9 and J is TRBJ1-1, with 9 bases lining up with TRBD1. The germline V gene has CDR1 SEHNR and CDR2 FQNEAQ (reference sequence). This CDR3 region has 15 residues. The CDR3 DNA is TGTTCCAGCAGCCCTCGGACAGGGGTGAACACTGAAGCTTTCTTT. Encoded protein: CSSSPRTGVNTEAFF.

The rearrangement uses TRBV19 and TRBJ1-1; D is undetermined. Trimming removed 1 base at V and 1 base at J, with 13 bases between. CDR1 and CDR2 from the germline V gene are LNHDA and SQIVND (reference sequence). The CDR3 runs to 16 residues. The CDR3: CASSIVPAGTNTEAFF. The CDR3 nucleotides are TGTGCCAGTAGTATAGTCCCCGCAGGTACGAACACTGAAGCTTTCTTT. Full variable domain (missing parts from reference TRBV19 and TRBJ1-1): DGGITQSPKYLFRKEGQNVTLSCEQNLNHDAMYWYRQDPGQGLRLIYYSQIVNDFQKGDIAEGYSVSREKKESFPLTVTSAQKNPTAFYLCASSIVPAGTNTEAFFGQGTRLTVV.

The chain has TRBV28 and TRBJ1-2, with 7 bases that match TRBD1. The CDR3 has 13 amino acids. The germline CDR1 and CDR2 sequences are MDHEN and SYDVKM. Losses at the gene ends were 7 bases for V and 10 bases for J; bases not matched to a gene: 12. The CDR3 loop is CASIKTGVWDYTF. The CDR3 region has the DNA TGTGCCAGCATAAAAACAGGGGTATGGGACTACACCTTC.

This chain connects TRBV12-5 to TRBJ1-2, with no clear D. Germline V CDR1 and CDR2: LGHNT, FRNRAP. The V gene lost 0 bases and the J gene lost 3 bases, with 8 bases spanning the gap. The CDR3 has 14 residues. CDR3: CASGLVPQDYGYTF. In DNA, the CDR3 is TGTGCTAGTGGTTTGGTACCCCAGGACTATGGCTACACCTTC.

A remark on this clone: Mismatch with germline at one junction end may stem from a read error. J is TRBJ2-1 and V is TRBV7-7; 14 nucleotides agree with TRBD2. Germline CDR1 SSHAT, CDR2 FNYEAQ (reference sequence). The CDR3 is made up of 14 amino acids. For the CDR3, the DNA is TGTGCTAGCAGCCCGGGACTAGCGGGGGACAGGCAGTTCTTC. It yields the protein CASSPGLAGDRQFF.

The chain uses TRBV9 and TRBJ1-1; perhaps TRBD1 as D (6 bases). The V end was cut by 10 bases, the J end by 2 bases, with 15 bases between. Germline V lookup: CDR1 SGDLS, CDR2 YYNGEE. The CDR3 runs to 13 residues. The CDR3: CASSQGPNTEAFF. CDR3 DNA sequence: TGTGCCTCCAGCCAGGGGCCAAACACTGAAGCTTTCTTT.

This chain joins TRBV6-6 and TRBJ1-6; D is possibly TRBD1 (6 bases). Germline values: CDR1 MNHNY, CDR2 SVGAGI (reference sequence). This CDR3 spans 15 amino acids. The germline V and J ends were trimmed by 2 bases and 10 bases, with 15 bases remaining between them. The CDR3 region is CASSYGEKGESPLHF. CDR3 coding DNA: TGTGCCAGCAGTTACGGGGAGAAGGGGGAATCACCCCTCCACTTT.

This clone was detected a few times. The rearrangement joins TRBV5-1 to TRBJ2-1; 11 nucleotides line up with TRBD1. The CDR3 runs to 14 residues. J lost 10 bases, V lost 0 bases, and 3 bases had no gene match. Germline V lookup: CDR1 SGHRS, CDR2 YFSETQ. The CDR3 is CASSLEGQGVEQFF. CDR3 nucleotide sequence: TGCGCCAGCAGCTTGGAGGGACAGGGGGTGGAGCAGTTCTTC.

V usage is TRBV11-2 and J usage is TRBJ2-7; D unclear. Germline V gene lookup returns CDR1 SGHAT and CDR2 FQNNGV. There are 13 residues in the CDR3. V was trimmed by 3 bases and J by 5 bases, leaving 11 bases between them. This CDR3 is CASSFLGFDEQYF. CDR3 in DNA: TGTGCCAGCAGCTTCCTGGGCTTCGACGAGCAGTACTTC.

The gene calls are TRBV30 and TRBJ1-5; TRBD1 might be the D (5 bases). V was trimmed by 4 bases and J by 2 bases, leaving 9 bases between them. The CDR3 is 13 amino acids. Germline loops: CDR1 GTSNPN, CDR2 SVGIG (reference sequence). The CDR3 spells CAWTTGGNQPQHF. In DNA, the CDR3 is TGTGCCTGGACTACGGGGGGCAATCAGCCCCAGCATTTT.

The V gene is TRBV7-8, the J gene TRBJ2-7; 10 nucleotides agree with TRBD2. The CDR3 loop spans 16 amino acids. CDR1 and CDR2 from the germline V gene are SGHVS and FQNEAQ. Unmatched junction bases numbered 9, after V lost 5 bases and J lost 2 bases. CDR3 sequence reads: CASSPLFSGGAYEQYF. CDR3 DNA sequence: TGTGCCAGCAGCCCCCTCTTCAGCGGGGGGGCCTACGAGCAGTACTTC.

V gene TRBV18 combines with J gene TRBJ1-2; maybe TRBD1 (5 bases). There are 16 residues in the CDR3. Germline CDR1 and CDR2: KGHSH and LQKENI. V gave up 1 base and J gave up 1 base, with 13 bases separating them. The CDR3 is CASSPQGRGYNYGYTF. The CDR3 region has the DNA TGTGCCAGCTCACCACAGGGTAGGGGCTATAACTATGGCTACACCTTC.

The chain couples TRBV7-8 to TRBJ2-1; D uncertain. The CDR3 contains 14 residues. The germline V gene encodes CDR1 SGHVS and CDR2 FQNEAQ. The DNA of the CDR3 is TGTGCATGCGCAGAGGTAAGCTCCTACAATGAGCAGTTCTTC. Translated, it gives CACAEVSSYNEQFF.

This clone was counted a few times. The rearrangement links TRBV7-9 to TRBJ1-4; 10 bases line up with TRBD1. The CDR3 loop spans 15 amino acids. Looked up from germline, CDR1 is SEHNR and CDR2 is FQNEAQ (reference sequence). With 5 bases clipped from V and 5 bases from J, the junction kept 5 bases outside the gene matches. The CDR3 DNA sequence: TGTGCCAGCAGCGCTGGGACAGGGGTGAATGAAAAACTGTTTTTT. Its protein is CASSAGTGVNEKLFF.

V gene TRBV19 combines with J gene TRBJ2-7; 11 bases align to TRBD1. Germline CDR1 is LNHDA and CDR2 is SQIVND (reference sequence). The V and J ends lost 3 bases and 5 bases, in that order; junction bases with no gene match: 3. This CDR3 contains 14 residues. This CDR3 reads CASSIGQGANEQYF. The CDR3 nucleotides read TGTGCCAGTAGTATTGGACAGGGGGCGAACGAGCAGTACTTC.

The rearrangement uses TRBV18 and TRBJ2-1, with D maybe TRBD2 (6 bases). Germline lookup yields CDR1 KGHSH and CDR2 LQKENI. The CDR3 runs to 15 residues. V lost 0 bases and J 6 bases, leaving 12 bases between the germline ends. CDR3 DNA: TGTGCCAGCTCACCACCGGGGGGTAATGCCAATGAGCAGTTCTTC. As protein: CASSPPGGNANEQFF.

The chain carries TRBV19 and TRBJ1-5, with a possible D match to TRBD1 (5 bases). CDR1 and CDR2 (germline): LNHDA, SQIVND (reference sequence). This CDR3 has 12 amino acids. Trimming removed 11 bases at V and 9 bases at J, with 17 bases between. CDR3 DNA: TGTGCCTCCAGACAGAACTTGTGGCCCCAGCATTTT. Residues: CASRQNLWPQHF.

This chain uses TRBV29-1 with TRBJ2-7, with D hard to call. V dropped 3 bases and J dropped 5 bases, with 11 bases sitting between them. This CDR3 spans 12 amino acids. The germline V gene has CDR1 SQVTM and CDR2 ANQGSEA. CDR3 region: CSVESGSNEQYF. The CDR3 region has the DNA TGCAGCGTTGAGTCAGGTTCTAACGAGCAGTACTTC.

V gene TRBV5-1 combines with J gene TRBJ2-1, with 13 bases that match TRBD2. Germline V gene data show CDR1 as SGHRS and CDR2 as YFSETQ. The CDR3 is 15 residues long. The trim removed 2 bases at V and 8 bases at J, leaving 4 bases unmatched. The CDR3 here is CASSFTSGGAYEQFF. CDR3 DNA sequence: TGCGCCAGCAGCTTTACTAGCGGGGGGGCATATGAGCAGTTCTTC.

The chain couples TRBV7-2 to TRBJ1-2, with D unclear. With 6 bases removed from V and 5 bases from J, the gap between germline ends came to 10 bases. The germline V gene has CDR1 SGHTA and CDR2 FQGNSA. The CDR3 is 12 amino acids. CDR3 loop: CASSAGRYGYTF. As DNA, the CDR3 is TGTGCCAGCAGTGCGGGAAGGTATGGCTACACCTTC. The whole variable domain, remainder taken from reference TRBV7-2 and TRBJ1-2, is GAGVSQSPSNKVTEKGKDVELRCDPISGHTALYWYRQSLGQGLEFLIYFQGNSAPDKSGLPSDRFSAERTGGSVSTLTIQRTQQEDSAVYLCASSAGRYGYTFGSGTRLTVV.